This T cell receptor beta chain originates from a study of T cell repertoires in cytomegalovirus infection. At the level of the study: Indications of both CMV infection and matching HLA type were provided by public TCR beta signatures. Study results and caveats: Individuals carrying CMV plus the relevant HLA were identified by cumulative frequency of public TCR beta families.

A single record per CDR3 protein comes from TCRdb applying MiXCR to the reads. The data hold roughly 310,000 distinct CDR3 sequences, with 29% observed a single time. This clonotype has a handful of counts. Its antigen is still unknown. Germline assignment: CDR1 SGHTA and CDR2 FQGNSA. CDR3 length equals 13 residues. The J segment lost 7 bases and the V segment lost 5 bases, leaving 5 bases of the junction unmatched. The clonotype comes from a human donor in good health (CMV status not recorded). Some clones in this sample may be carry-over from other donors' samples. The chain combines TRBV7-2 with TRBJ1-2, with 9 bases matching TRBD1. The material sequenced was cultured PBMCs, taken from culture after CMV antigen stimulation. The CDR3 loop is CASSPDRGFGYTF. Written as DNA, the CDR3 is TGTGCCAGCAGCCCCGACAGGGGGTTTGGCTACACCTTC.